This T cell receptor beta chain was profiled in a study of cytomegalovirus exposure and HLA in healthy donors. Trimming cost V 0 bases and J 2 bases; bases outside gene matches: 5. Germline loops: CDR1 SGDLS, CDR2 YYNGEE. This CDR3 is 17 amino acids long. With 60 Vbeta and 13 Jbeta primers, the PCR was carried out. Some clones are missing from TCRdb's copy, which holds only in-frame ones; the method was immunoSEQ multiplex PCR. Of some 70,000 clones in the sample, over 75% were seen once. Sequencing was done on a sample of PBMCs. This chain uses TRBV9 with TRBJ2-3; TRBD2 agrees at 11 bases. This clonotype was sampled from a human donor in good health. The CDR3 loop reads CASSVDASGGYTDTQYF. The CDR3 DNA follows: TGTGCCAGCAGCGTAGATGCTAGCGGGGGGTACACAGATACGCAGTATTTT.